The sequence of this TCR beta chain was determined in a study of molecular identifiers for immune sequencing clone quantification. Looked up from germline, CDR1 is SGHRS and CDR2 is YFSETQ. The ends lost 4 bases at V and 0 bases at J; junction bases unmatched: 7. CDR3 size: 15 residues. Sorted cells numbering 20,000 to 1,000,000, with 10%, 30% or 50% RNA, yielded the naive CD8 libraries. The table lists this clonotype with many counts. TCRdb redid the calling of the PCR reads with MiXCR, one entry per CDR3 protein. The profile covers about 640,000 distinct CDR3 sequences, with about 20% appearing a single time and around 0.9% taken by the ten largest.

The origin of this receptor is a human donor in good health. Some libraries in this study had Jurkat cell RNA spiked in. Sequenced sample: naive CD8+ T cells from blood, with Jurkat cell RNA spiked in. Described subset: FACS-sorted CD8+CD4-CCR7+CD45RA+ naive T cells. The chain carries TRBV5-1 and TRBJ2-7, with 7 positions matching TRBD1. The CDR3 loop is CASSLGQRSSYEQYF. Here the CDR3 DNA reads TGCGCCAGCAGCCTGGGACAGCGCAGCTCCTACGAGCAGTACTTC.